This paragraph covers one T cell receptor beta chain sequence. Its specificity is unknown. Each CDR3 protein gets one entry after TCRdb re-called the RT-PCR reads with MiXCR. The data contain around 750,000 distinct CDR3 sequences, approximately 22% of them seen just once; the ten biggest clones take up 10%. The data originate from a study of response to subunit inactivated influenza vaccine. Findings of the study overall: T cells newly recruited by each seasonal influenza vaccination are few, the authors suggested.

The germline gives CDR1 SGHKS, CDR2 YYEKEE (reference sequence). The CDR3 has 15 residues. Trimming took off 1 base at V and 2 bases at J, with 9 bases between the two ends. The specimen was PBMCs from blood, collected 5 days after vaccination. The rearrangement links TRBV5-5 to TRBJ2-2; D is unclear. The receptor was isolated from a man aged 45-60 years who received an inactivated influenza vaccine. The CDR3: CASSLRVTNTGELFF. CDR3 coding DNA: TGTGCCAGCAGCTTGAGGGTGACAAACACCGGGGAGCTGTTTTTT.